Below are 8 T cell receptor beta chains sequenced from a single sample in a study of molecular identifiers for immune sequencing clone quantification. TCRdb used MiXCR to reprocess the PCR reads, holding one entry per CDR3 protein. Altogether some 580,000 distinct CDR3 sequences are present, 25% being singletons, with the ten largest covering 0.78%. Material: naive CD8+ T cells from blood, with Jurkat cell RNA spiked in. Subset in this sample: FACS-sorted CD8+CD4-CCR7+CD45RA+ naive T cells. These TCRs come from a human donor in good health. Some libraries in this study had Jurkat cell RNA spiked in.

Of note for this clonotype: One end of the junction varies from germline; a read error may be responsible. V gene TRBV6-5 combines with J gene TRBJ2-5, with D perhaps matching TRBD1 (6 bases). The CDR3 sequence is 15 residues long. The germline CDR1 and CDR2 sequences are MNHEY and SVGAGI. The CDR3 is CASSYSIGQQATQYF. The CDR3 nucleotides read TGTGCCAGCAGTTACTCCATAGGACAGCAAGCGACCCAGTACTTC.

The J gene is TRBJ2-2, the V gene TRBV7-6; 11 bases match TRBD2. The CDR3 runs 17 residues. The trim removed 1 base at V and 3 bases at J, leaving 4 bases unmatched. Germline V lookup: CDR1 SGHVS, CDR2 FNYEAQ. The CDR3 is CASSLVASGRYTGELFF. The CDR3 nucleotides read TGTGCCAGCAGCTTAGTGGCTAGCGGGAGGTACACCGGGGAGCTGTTTTTT.

The table lists this clonotype with a count of one. The rearrangement uses TRBV27 and TRBJ2-4; D gene ambiguous. Germline CDR1 MNHEY, CDR2 SMNVEV (reference sequence). V was trimmed by 7 bases and J by 0 bases, leaving 22 bases between them. CDR3 length: 18 residues. The CDR3 protein is CASTPGQPDELAKNIQYF. For the CDR3, the DNA is TGTGCCAGCACTCCGGGCCAGCCGGATGAGTTAGCCAAAAACATTCAGTACTTC.

In its sample, this clonotype was seen many times. The V and J genes are TRBV21-1 and TRBJ2-4. TRBV21-1 is noted as a pseudogene. The CDR3 runs to 16 residues. The CDR3 is CASSKEVRGPKKIQYF. In nucleotides, the CDR3 is TGTGCCAGCAGCAAAGAAGTTCGAGGTCCTAAGAAGATTCAGTACTTC.

This clonotype was seen only a few times. V is TRBV10-3 and J is TRBJ1-6; no clear D. CDR1 and CDR2 (germline): ENHRY, SYGVKD. The V and J ends lost 1 base and 6 bases respectively, with 1 base between them. The CDR3 has 12 amino acids. The CDR3 sequence: CAISEFNSPLHF. CDR3 DNA: TGTGCCATCAGTGAGTTTAATTCACCCCTCCACTTT.

This clonotype came up a few times. The chain is built from TRBV11-3 and TRBJ1-3; 8 bases map to TRBD1. Germline V gives CDR1 SGHNT, CDR2 YENEEA. The V gene end was trimmed by 5 bases and the J gene end by 2 bases; junction bases not matched to a gene: 11. CDR3 length: 17 amino acids. In nucleotides, the CDR3 is TGTGCCAGCAGCCTACCCGGACAGGGAGTAACTGGAAACACCATATATTTT. Protein sequence: CASSLPGQGVTGNTIYF.

Many counts were recorded for this clonotype. V gene TRBV7-9 combines with J gene TRBJ2-2; 7 nucleotides line up with TRBD1. J lost 3 bases, V lost 11 bases, and 3 bases had no gene match. CDR3 length: 12 amino acids. Germline V gives CDR1 SEHNR, CDR2 FQNEAQ (reference sequence). CDR3 DNA sequence: TGTGCCGGGGGACAGTACACCGGGGAGCTGTTTTTT. Amino acid sequence: CAGGQYTGELFF.

This chain joins TRBV24-1 and TRBJ2-1; D may match TRBD1 or TRBD2 (6 bases each). V dropped 5 bases and J dropped 1 base, with 8 bases sitting between them. Germline CDR1 is KGHDR and CDR2 is SFDVKD. This CDR3 is built from 14 residues. CDR3 region: CATSVGGSYNEQFF. CDR3 DNA sequence: TGTGCCACCAGTGTAGGGGGGTCCTACAATGAGCAGTTCTTC.